This record concerns one TCR beta chain sequence. Its antigen is unknown. This entry belongs to a study of T cell responses to AZD1222 COVID-19 vaccine. The data were produced by immunoSEQ multiplex PCR, yet TCRdb's version contains in-frame clones alone and is incomplete. The sample lists approximately 68,000 clones, around 90% occurring once. Findings of the study overall: Recipients of AZD1222 seropositive at baseline numbered only 6 or 7. Nearly half of spike-specific TCRs reportedly target variant regions that are unmutated in the B.1.351 and B.1.1.7 variants. Following two doses of AZD1222, Spike-specific TCR breadth and depth rose.

The CDR3 length is 15 residues. CDR1 and CDR2 from the germline V gene are SGDLS and YYNGEE. V was clipped by 6 bases and J by 11 bases; unmatched bases: 13. The sample in question was peripheral blood, obtained 28 days after the second dose of the MenACWY control vaccine. The receptor comes from an adult who received the MenACWY meningococcal vaccine as a control. The chain links TRBV9 to TRBJ2-6, with 8 nucleotides matching TRBD1. CDR3 region: CASTAGLWTGHVLTF. CDR3 nucleotides: TGTGCCAGCACCGCCGGACTCTGGACAGGGCACGTCCTGACTTTC. The complete variable domain, with remaining parts taken from reference TRBV9 and TRBJ2-6, reads DSGVTQTPKHLITATGQRVTLRCSPRSGDLSVYWYQQSLDQGLQFLIQYYNGEERAKGNILERFSAQQFPDLHSELNLSSLELGDSALYFCASTAGLWTGHVLTFGAGSRLTVL.